A single T cell receptor beta chain is shown here with its context. The data originate from a study of blood T cell dynamics during melanoma immunotherapy. For the study at large: Patients with metastatic melanoma got pembrolizumab or nivolumab-ipilimumab as first-line care.

Here immunoSEQ multiplex PCR was the method, and the copy in TCRdb shows in-frame clones only, minus some. The data show roughly 30,000 clones, with over 80% seen just once and over 9% held by the top ten. Per the germline V gene, CDR1 is SGHRS and CDR2 is YFSETQ. The CDR3 has 14 residues. The V end was cut by 0 bases, the J end by 2 bases, with 9 bases between. Time point reported: week 3, after first cycle of checkpoint inhibitor. Prior systemic cancer therapy, immunosuppressant use and other active malignancies excluded patients. This specimen was blood, taken from a patient treated with checkpoint blockade. This sequence was found in a human donor with melanoma. The chain employs TRBV5-1 and TRBJ2-7; D remains unclear. CDR3 bases: TGCGCCAGCAGCTTGGGGTCCTTAACCTACGAGCAGTACTTC. Encoded protein: CASSLGSLTYEQYF.